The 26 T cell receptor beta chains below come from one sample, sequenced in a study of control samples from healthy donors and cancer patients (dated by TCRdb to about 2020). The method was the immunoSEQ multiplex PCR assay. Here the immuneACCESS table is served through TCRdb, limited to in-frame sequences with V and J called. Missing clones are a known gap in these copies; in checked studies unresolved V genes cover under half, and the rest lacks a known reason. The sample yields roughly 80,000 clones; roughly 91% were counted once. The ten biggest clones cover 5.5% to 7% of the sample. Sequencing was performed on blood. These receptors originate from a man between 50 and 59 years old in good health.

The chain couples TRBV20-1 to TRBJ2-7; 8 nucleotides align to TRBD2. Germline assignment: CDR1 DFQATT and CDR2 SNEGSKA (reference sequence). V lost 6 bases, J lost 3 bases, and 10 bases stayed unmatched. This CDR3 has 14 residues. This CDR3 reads CSASPGGPNYEQYF. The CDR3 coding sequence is TGCAGTGCGAGTCCGGGGGGGCCTAACTACGAGCAGTACTTC.

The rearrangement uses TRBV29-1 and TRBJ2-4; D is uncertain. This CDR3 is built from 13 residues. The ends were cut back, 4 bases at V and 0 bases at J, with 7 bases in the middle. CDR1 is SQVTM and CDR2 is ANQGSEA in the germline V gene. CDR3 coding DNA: TGCAGCGTTGGAACCCCAGCCAAAAACATTCAGTACTTC. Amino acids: CSVGTPAKNIQYF.

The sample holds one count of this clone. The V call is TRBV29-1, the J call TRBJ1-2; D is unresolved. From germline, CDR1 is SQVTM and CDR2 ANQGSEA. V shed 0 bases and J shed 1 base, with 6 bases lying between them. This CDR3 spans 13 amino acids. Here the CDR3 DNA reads TGCAGCGTTGAAGATCGAGATAACTATGGCTACACCTTC. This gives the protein CSVEDRDNYGYTF.

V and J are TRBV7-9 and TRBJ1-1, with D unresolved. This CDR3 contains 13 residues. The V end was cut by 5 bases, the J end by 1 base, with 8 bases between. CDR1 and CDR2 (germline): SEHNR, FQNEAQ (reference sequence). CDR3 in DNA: TGTGCCAGCAGCCTGGTGCAGAACACTGAAGCTTTCTTT. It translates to CASSLVQNTEAFF. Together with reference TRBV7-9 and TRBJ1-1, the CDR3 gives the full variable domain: DTGVSQNPRHKITKRGQNVTFRCDPISEHNRLYWYRQTLGQGPEFLTYFQNEAQLEKSRLLSDRFSAERPKGSFSTLEIQRTEQGDSAMYLCASSLVQNTEAFFGQGTRLTVV.

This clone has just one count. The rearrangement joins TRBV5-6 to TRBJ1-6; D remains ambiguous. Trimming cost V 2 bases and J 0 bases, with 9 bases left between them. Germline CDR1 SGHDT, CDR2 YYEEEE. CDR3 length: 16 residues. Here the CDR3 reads CASSFRTSSYNSPLHF. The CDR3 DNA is TGTGCCAGCAGCTTCAGGACTAGCTCCTATAATTCACCCCTCCACTTT.

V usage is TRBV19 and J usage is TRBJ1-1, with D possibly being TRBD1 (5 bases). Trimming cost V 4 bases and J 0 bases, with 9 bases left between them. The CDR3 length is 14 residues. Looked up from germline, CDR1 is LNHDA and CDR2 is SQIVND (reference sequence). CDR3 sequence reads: CASSRQMLNTEAFF. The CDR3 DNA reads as TGTGCCAGTAGTAGACAGATGCTGAACACTGAAGCTTTCTTT. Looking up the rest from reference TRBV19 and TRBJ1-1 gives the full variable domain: DGGITQSPKYLFRKEGQNVTLSCEQNLNHDAMYWYRQDPGQGLRLIYYSQIVNDFQKGDIAEGYSVSREKKESFPLTVTSAQKNPTAFYLCASSRQMLNTEAFFGQGTRLTVV.

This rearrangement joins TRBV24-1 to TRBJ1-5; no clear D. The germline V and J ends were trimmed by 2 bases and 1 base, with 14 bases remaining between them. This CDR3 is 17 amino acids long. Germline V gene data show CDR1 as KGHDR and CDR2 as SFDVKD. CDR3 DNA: TGTGCCACCAGTGATTCGCGGACCGCTCCGAGCAATCAGCCCCAGCATTTT. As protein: CATSDSRTAPSNQPQHF.

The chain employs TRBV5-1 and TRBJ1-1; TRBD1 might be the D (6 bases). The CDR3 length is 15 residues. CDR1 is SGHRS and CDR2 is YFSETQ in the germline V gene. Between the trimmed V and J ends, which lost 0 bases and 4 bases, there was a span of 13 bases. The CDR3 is CASSLEWGAVTEAFF. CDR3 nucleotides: TGCGCCAGCAGCTTGGAGTGGGGGGCGGTCACTGAAGCTTTCTTT.

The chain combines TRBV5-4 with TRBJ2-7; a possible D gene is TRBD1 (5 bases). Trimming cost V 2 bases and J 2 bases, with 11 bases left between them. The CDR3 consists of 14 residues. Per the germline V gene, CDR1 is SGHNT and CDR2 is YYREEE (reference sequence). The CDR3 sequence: CASSFRGKTYEQYF. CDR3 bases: TGTGCCAGCAGCTTTAGGGGCAAAACCTACGAGCAGTACTTC.

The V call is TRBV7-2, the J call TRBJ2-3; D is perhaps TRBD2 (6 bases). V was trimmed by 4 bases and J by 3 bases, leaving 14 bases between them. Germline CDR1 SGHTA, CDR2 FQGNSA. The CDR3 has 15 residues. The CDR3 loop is CASSSRLVGTDTQYF. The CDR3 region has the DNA TGTGCCAGCAGCTCACGACTAGTAGGTACAGATACGCAGTATTTT.

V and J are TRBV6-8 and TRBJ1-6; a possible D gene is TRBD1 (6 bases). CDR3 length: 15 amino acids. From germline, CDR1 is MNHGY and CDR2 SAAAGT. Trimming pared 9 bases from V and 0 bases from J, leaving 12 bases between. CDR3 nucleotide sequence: TGTGCCAGGGTCAGGGGTCCCTCCTATAATTCACCCCTCCACTTT. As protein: CARVRGPSYNSPLHF.

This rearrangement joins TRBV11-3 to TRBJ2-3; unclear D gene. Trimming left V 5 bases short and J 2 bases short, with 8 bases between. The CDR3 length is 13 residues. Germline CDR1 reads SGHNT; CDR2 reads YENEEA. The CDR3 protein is CASSPPFTDTQYF. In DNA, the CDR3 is TGTGCCAGCAGCCCACCCTTCACAGATACGCAGTATTTT.

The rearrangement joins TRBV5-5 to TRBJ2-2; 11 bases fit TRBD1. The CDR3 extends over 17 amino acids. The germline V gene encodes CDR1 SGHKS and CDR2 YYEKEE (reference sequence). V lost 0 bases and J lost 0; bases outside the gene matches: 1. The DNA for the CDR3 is TGTGCCAGCAGCTTGGTGGGACAGGGGGCGAACACCGGGGAGCTGTTTTTT. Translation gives CASSLVGQGANTGELFF.

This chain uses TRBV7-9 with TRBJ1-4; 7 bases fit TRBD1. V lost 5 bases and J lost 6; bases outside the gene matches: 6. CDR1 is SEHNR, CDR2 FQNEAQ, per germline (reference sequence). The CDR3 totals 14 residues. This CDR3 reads CASSLRTGDEKLFF. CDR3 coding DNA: TGTGCCAGCAGCCTCCGGACAGGCGATGAAAAACTGTTTTTT.

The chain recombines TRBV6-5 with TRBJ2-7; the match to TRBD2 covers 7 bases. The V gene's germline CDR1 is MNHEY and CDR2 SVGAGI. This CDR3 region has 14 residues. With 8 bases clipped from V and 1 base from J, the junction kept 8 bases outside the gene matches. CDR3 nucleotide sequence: TGTGCCAGCTACCAGCGGGGTGCATCCTACGAGCAGTACTTC. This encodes CASYQRGASYEQYF.

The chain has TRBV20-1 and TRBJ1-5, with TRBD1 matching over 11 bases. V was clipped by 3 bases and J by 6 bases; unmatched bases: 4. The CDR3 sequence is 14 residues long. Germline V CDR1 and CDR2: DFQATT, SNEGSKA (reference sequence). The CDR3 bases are TGCAGTGCTAGTTCCGGGACAGGGGGTCAGCCCCAGCATTTT. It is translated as CSASSGTGGQPQHF.

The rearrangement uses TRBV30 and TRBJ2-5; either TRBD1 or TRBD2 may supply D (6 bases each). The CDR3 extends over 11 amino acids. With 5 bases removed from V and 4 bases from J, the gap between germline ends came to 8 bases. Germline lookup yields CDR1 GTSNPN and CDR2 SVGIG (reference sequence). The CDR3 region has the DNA TGTGCCTGGGGGGGGCGAGAGACCCAGTACTTC. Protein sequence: CAWGGRETQYF.

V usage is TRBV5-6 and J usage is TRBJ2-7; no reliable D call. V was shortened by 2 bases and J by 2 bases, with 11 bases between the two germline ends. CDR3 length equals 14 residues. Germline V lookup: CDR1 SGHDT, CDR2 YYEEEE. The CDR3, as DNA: TGTGCCAGCAGCTTAGACAAAAACCCCTACGAGCAGTACTTC. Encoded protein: CASSLDKNPYEQYF.

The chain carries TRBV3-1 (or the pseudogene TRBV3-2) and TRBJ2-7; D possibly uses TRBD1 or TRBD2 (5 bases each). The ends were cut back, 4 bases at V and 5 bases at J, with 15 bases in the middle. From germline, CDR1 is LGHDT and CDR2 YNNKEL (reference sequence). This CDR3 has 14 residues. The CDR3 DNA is TGTGCCAGCAGCCCCGGGACCGCGACGGACGAGCAGTACTTC. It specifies CASSPGTATDEQYF.

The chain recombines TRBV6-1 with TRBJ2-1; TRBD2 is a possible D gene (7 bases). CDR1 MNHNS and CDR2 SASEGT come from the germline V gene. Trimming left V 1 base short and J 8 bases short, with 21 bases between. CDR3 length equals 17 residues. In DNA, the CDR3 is TGTGCCAGCAGTGAAGGAAAGGGGCGGGGGCCCCGAGATGAGCAGTTCTTC. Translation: CASSEGKGRGPRDEQFF.

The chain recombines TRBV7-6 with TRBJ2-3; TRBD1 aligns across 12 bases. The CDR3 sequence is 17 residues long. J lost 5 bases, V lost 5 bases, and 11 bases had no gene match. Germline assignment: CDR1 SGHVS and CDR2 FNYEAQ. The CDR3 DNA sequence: TGTGCCAGCAGCACCAATCCCGGGACAGGGGGCATAGATACGCAGTATTTT. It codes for CASSTNPGTGGIDTQYF.

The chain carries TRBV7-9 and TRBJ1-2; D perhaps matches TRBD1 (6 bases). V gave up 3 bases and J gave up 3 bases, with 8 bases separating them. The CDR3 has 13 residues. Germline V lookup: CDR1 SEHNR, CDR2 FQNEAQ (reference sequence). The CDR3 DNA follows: TGTGCCAGCAGCTTGGGGGCCGACTATGGCTACACCTTC. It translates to CASSLGADYGYTF.

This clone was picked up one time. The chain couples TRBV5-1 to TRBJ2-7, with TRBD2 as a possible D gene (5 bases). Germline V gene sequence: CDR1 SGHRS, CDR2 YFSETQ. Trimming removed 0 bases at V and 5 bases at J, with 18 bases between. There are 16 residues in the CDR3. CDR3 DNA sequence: TGCGCCAGCAGCTTGGCCGGGAACCGGCCCCTCGACGAGCAGTACTTC. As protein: CASSLAGNRPLDEQYF.

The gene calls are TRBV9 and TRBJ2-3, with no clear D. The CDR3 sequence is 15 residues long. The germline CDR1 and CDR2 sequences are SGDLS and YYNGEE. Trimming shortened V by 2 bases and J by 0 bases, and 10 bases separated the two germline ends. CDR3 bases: TGTGCCAGCAGCGTGGACGCAATAAGCACAGATACGCAGTATTTT. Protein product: CASSVDAISTDTQYF.

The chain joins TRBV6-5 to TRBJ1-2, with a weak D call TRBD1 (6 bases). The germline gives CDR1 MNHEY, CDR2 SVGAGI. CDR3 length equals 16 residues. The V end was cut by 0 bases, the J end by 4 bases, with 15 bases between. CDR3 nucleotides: TGTGCCAGCAGTTACTCTTCAAGACAGGATGGCTATGGCTACACCTTC. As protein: CASSYSSRQDGYGYTF.

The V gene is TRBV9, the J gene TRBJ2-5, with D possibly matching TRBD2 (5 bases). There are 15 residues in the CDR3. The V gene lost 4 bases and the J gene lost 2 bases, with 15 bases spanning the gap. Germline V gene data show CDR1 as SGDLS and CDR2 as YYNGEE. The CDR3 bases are TGTGCCAGCAGCCCTAACGGGATACCTCAAGAGACCCAGTACTTC. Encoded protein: CASSPNGIPQETQYF. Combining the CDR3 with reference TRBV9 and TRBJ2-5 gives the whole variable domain DSGVTQTPKHLITATGQRVTLRCSPRSGDLSVYWYQQSLDQGLQFLIQYYNGEERAKGNILERFSAQQFPDLHSELNLSSLELGDSALYFCASSPNGIPQETQYFGPGTRLLVL.